This TCR beta chain is from a study of identical twins. The study's findings and limits: Invariant MAIT and iNKT cells are populations that could partly confound zero-insertion analyses. In cord blood, abundant beta clonotypes had fewer insertions; memory showed no trend.

Every sampled donor was Caucasian and healthy. This CDR3 comprises 15 residues. The germline CDR1 and CDR2 sequences are SGHTA and FQGNSA. V dropped 5 bases and J dropped 2 bases, with 10 bases sitting between them. TCRdb reanalysed the 5' RACE reads using MiXCR and keeps one entry per CDR3 protein. The sample carries hundreds of thousands of distinct CDR3 sequences, roughly 7% recorded once. Worth noting for this clonotype: Its antigen is unidentified.

In addition, the sample was reused for a study of yellow fever vaccine responses in identical twins.

The specimen was memory (CD45RO+) T cells sorted from blood. The gene calls are TRBV7-2 and TRBJ1-6, with TRBD1 as a possible D gene (5 bases). The TCR was taken from a woman aged 18-29 years in good health. CDR3 amino acids: CASSLRAAYNSPLHF. CDR3 coding DNA: TGTGCCAGCAGCCTCAGGGCCGCCTATAATTCACCCCTCCACTTT.